This T cell receptor (beta chain) was documented in a study of immune heterogeneity within non-small cell lung tumors. A first 10-cycle multiplex round used 32 V-gene and 13 J-gene primers on TCR beta CDR3. MiXCR, applied by TCRdb to the multiplex PCR reads, yields one record per CDR3 protein. The table lists around 2,500 distinct CDR3 sequences, roughly 15% of them singletons. Bulk tumor genomic DNA constituted the template, at 550 to 750 ng per sample. Several biopsies were spaced far apart within each primary tumor and obtained as surgery took place. The study cohort was described as untreated, and its members had newly diagnosed non-small cell lung cancer. They went on to have curative surgery. All donors had received a new diagnosis of non-small cell lung cancer and were undergoing surgery with curative intent. Study outcomes and limitations: Within each patient, tumor sites shared identical dominant CDR3 beta clonotypes and also held site-unique high-frequency clones.

Germline CDR1 reads SGHKS; CDR2 reads YYEKEE (reference sequence). Trimming took off 2 bases at V and 5 bases at J, with 16 bases between the two ends. The CDR3 is 15 residues long. This clonotype was counted at least ten times. Its antigen is unidentified. The sequenced sample consisted of lung tumor tissue. The genes are TRBV5-5 and TRBJ1-1; D unresolved. The sequence derives from a female donor with non-small cell lung cancer. CDR3 nucleotides: TGTGCCAGCAGCTTCCTCGACGGGTCGGGTACTGAAGCTTTCTTT. It codes for CASSFLDGSGTEAFF.